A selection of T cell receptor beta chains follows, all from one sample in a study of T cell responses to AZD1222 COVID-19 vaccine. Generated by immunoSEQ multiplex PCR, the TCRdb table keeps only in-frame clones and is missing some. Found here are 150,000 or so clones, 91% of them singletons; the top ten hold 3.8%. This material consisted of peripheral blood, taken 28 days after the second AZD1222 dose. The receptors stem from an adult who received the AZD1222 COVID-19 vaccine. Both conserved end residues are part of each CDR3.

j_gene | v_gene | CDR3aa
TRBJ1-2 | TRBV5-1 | CASSLPGEVDGYTF
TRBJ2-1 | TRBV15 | CATSRDLLAGARYNEQFF
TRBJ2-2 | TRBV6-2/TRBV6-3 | CASSYPGANTGELFF
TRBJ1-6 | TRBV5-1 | CASSLEGGQGNSPLHF
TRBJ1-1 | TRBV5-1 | CASSWSLGSNTEAFF
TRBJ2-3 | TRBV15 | CATSRGLAGEGVRTDTQYF
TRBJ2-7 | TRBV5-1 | CASSLRAEDYEQYF
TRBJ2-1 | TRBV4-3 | CASSQDLAQGPYNEQFF
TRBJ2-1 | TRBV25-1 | CASSEYFGTSGGNNEQFF
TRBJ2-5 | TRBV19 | CASIEQKGQETQYF
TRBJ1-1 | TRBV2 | CASSEPDRGASEAFF